What follows are 26 T cell receptor delta chains derived from one specimen sequenced in a study of gamma-delta chains in newborns, infants, children. TCRdb re-identified clones in the reads via CATT. The table has about 2,600 delta-chain clones, 1.1% seen once. Sequencing input: blood. The receptors come from a child who was a newborn, infant or young child, either healthy, febrile or measles-vaccinated (not recorded which).

In its sample, this clone was seen a few times. Other DNA sequences from this sample encode an identical CDR3 as well. The chain is built from TRDV2 and TRDJ3, with 7 bases identical to TRDD3. Germline lookup yields CDR1 GEAIGNYY and CDR2 EKD. The V segment lost 0 bases and the J segment 0 bases; nucleotides outside the gene matches: 1. This CDR3 spans 17 amino acids. CDR3 in amino acids: CACDTWGSSWDTRQMFF. The DNA of the CDR3 is TGTGCCTGTGACACCTGGGGGAGCTCCTGGGACACCCGACAGATGTTTTTC.

This clone has at least ten counts. Given a far larger clone just one base away, this is likely a sequencing read error. The CDR3 nucleotides read TGTGCCTGTGACTGGGGGATAAGCCCCTGGGACACCCGACAGATGTTTTTC. Its protein product is CACDWGISPWDTRQMFF. The chain uses TRDV2 and TRDJ3, with 9 bases lining up with TRDD3. This CDR3 spans 17 amino acids. Trimming removed 3 bases from V and 2 bases from J; junction bases left unmatched: 4. Germline values: CDR1 GEAIGNYY, CDR2 EKD.

This clone was seen a handful of times. For this DNA, TCRdb reports the protein of a much larger clone, which diverges at residue 12, most likely from a read error; the protein presented here is translated directly from the DNA. This chain connects TRDV2 to TRDJ2; 11 positions match TRDD3. The CDR3 length is 15 residues. Germline V gene sequence: CDR1 GEAIGNYY, CDR2 EKD. CDR3 nucleotides: TGTGCCTGTGACCCACTGGGGGATATTACAGCACACCTCTTCTTT. Translating it yields CACDPLGDITAHLFF.

This clone occurred a few times. A read error likely explains why the TCRdb protein, taken from a much larger clone, differs from this DNA's translation at residue 6; the protein shown is translated from the DNA. The rearrangement links TRDV2 to TRDJ3; maybe TRDD3 (6 bases). Per germline, CDR1 GEAIGNYY and CDR2 EKD. CDR3 length: 18 residues. The V gene lost 2 bases and the J gene lost 0 bases, with 13 bases spanning the gap. The CDR3 here is CACDIRGESSWDTRQMFF. The CDR3 DNA follows: TGTGCCTGTGACATACGGGGGGAGAGCTCCTGGGACACCCGACAGATGTTTTTC.

To note about this clone: This likely reflects a read error, since a far larger clone is one base away. This CDR3 is also generated by other DNA sequences in the sample. The chain joins TRDV1 to TRDJ1; TRDD3 aligns across 7 bases. V dropped 0 bases and J dropped 0; count of bases not matched to a gene: 25. Germline-derived CDR1 and CDR2 are TSWWSYY and QGS. The CDR3 extends over 23 amino acids. The CDR3 protein is CALGELVPGLPKRLGAYTDKLIF. The CDR3 coding sequence is TGTGCTCTTGGGGAACTAGTTCCCGGCCTCCCTAAGAGGCTGGGGGCGTACACCGATAAACTCATCTTT.

This clone appeared a few times. This DNA's translation and the protein TCRdb lists, from a much larger clone, do not match at residue 13, likely due to a read error; the protein shown is translated from the DNA. This chain joins TRDV2 and TRDJ3; TRDD3 matches at 9 bases. The CDR3 loop spans 18 amino acids. Looked up from germline, CDR1 is GEAIGNYY and CDR2 is EKD. The CDR3, as DNA: TGTGCCTGTGACAACTTGGGGGATAGCTCCTGGGACCCCCGACAGATGTTTTTC. The encoded protein is CACDNLGDSSWDPRQMFF.

Comment on this clone: The likely explanation is a read error, given a far larger clone one base away. The sample holds other DNA sequences that translate to the same CDR3. This chain links TRDV2 with TRDJ3, with a tentative D call TRDD3 (5 bases). Trimming left V 0 bases short and J 4 bases short, with 9 bases between. Germline loops: CDR1 GEAIGNYY, CDR2 EKD. CDR3 length equals 16 residues. Here the CDR3 reads CACDTMGSWDTRQMFF. The CDR3 DNA follows: TGTGCCTGTGACACCATGGGATCTTGGGACACCCGACAGATGTTTTTC.

In its sample, this clone was seen a few times. A junction end diverges from the germline sequence, so it may reflect a read error. Other DNA sequences of this sample code for an identical CDR3. The rearrangement uses TRDV2 and TRDJ1; 7 bases match TRDD3. This CDR3 has 14 amino acids. Germline V gene data show CDR1 as GEAIGNYY and CDR2 as EKD. CDR3 protein: CACDKWGKTDKLIF. CDR3 bases: TGTGCCTGCGACAAGTGGGGGAAGACCGATAAACTCATCTTT.

A remark on this clone: With only one base between it and a far larger clone, this is likely a read error. Other DNA sequences of this sample code for an identical CDR3. The rearrangement links TRDV2 to TRDJ3; 12 bases agree with TRDD3. CDR1 is GEAIGNYY and CDR2 is EKD in the germline V gene. After removal of 3 bases from V and 0 bases from J, the junction contained 8 bases not matched to a gene. The CDR3 is made up of 20 amino acids. This CDR3 reads CACDAVLGDTRSWDTRQMFF. The CDR3 region has the DNA TGTGCCTGTGACGCCGTACTGGGGGATACCCGCTCCTGGGACACCCGACAGATGTTTTTC.

Only a few counts were recorded for this clone. This DNA translates differently at residue 11 from the TCRdb protein, which is that of a much larger clone; a read error is likely, and the protein shown is the DNA's own translation. The J gene is TRDJ2, the V gene TRDV2; 9 bases map to TRDD3. The CDR3 consists of 16 residues. The germline gives CDR1 GEAIGNYY, CDR2 EKD. DNA of the CDR3: TGTGCCTGTGACAAACTGGGGGAAGAATTGATAGCACAACTCTTCTTT. It is translated as CACDKLGEELIAQLFF.

A few counts support this clone. TCRdb records a much larger clone's protein for this DNA, with a difference at residue 4 that likely arises from a read error; the protein given is the translation of the DNA. The J gene is TRDJ3, the V gene TRDV2; 8 nucleotides match TRDD3. The CDR3 spans 20 residues. The germline gives CDR1 GEAIGNYY, CDR2 EKD. CDR3 sequence reads: CACNTVLGGRSSWDTRQMFF. In DNA form, the CDR3 reads TGTGCCTGTAACACCGTACTGGGGGGCCGGAGCTCCTGGGACACCCGACAGATGTTTTTC.

Comments on this clone: This likely traces to a read error, being one base from a far larger clone. This CDR3 reads CALGELGLPTTEGLLWGFYTDKLIF. The CDR3 coding sequence is TGTGCTCTTGGGGAACTAGGCCTTCCTACGACTGAGGGCCTACTTTGGGGCTTCTACACCGATAAACTCATCTTT. V usage is TRDV1 and J usage is TRDJ1, with 9 positions matching TRDD2. The CDR3 totals 25 residues. In germline, CDR1 is TSWWSYY, CDR2 QGS. The ends lost 0 bases at V and 0 bases at J; junction bases unmatched: 29.

As to this clone: A far larger clone differs by one base, so this is likely a read error. Other DNA sequences from this sample encode an identical CDR3 as well. The V call is TRDV2, the J call TRDJ3; 7 bases are a match to TRDD3. V shed 0 bases and J 0 bases; nucleotides not matched to a gene: 10. CDR3 length equals 20 residues. Germline V gene sequence: CDR1 GEAIGNYY, CDR2 EKD. The CDR3 loop reads CACDTVLGGRSSWDTRQMFF. The DNA for the CDR3 is TGTGCCTGTGACACCGTGCTGGGGGGCCGGAGCTCCTGGGACACCCGACAGATGTTTTTC.

This clone was observed a handful of times. A far larger clone is just one base off, so this is likely a read error. Other DNA sequences of this sample code for an identical CDR3. The chain employs TRDV2 and TRDJ3; 10 positions agree with TRDD3. This CDR3 comprises 24 residues. V gave up 1 base and J gave up 0 bases; unmatched junction bases: 20. Germline V gene data show CDR1 as GEAIGNYY and CDR2 as EKD. Written as DNA, the CDR3 is TGTGCCTGTGACACTGGACGTAGTTCCTACTGGGGGATGTACAGCTCCTGGGACACCCGACAGATGTTTTTC. Encoded protein: CACDTGRSSYWGMYSSWDTRQMFF.

This clone was counted many times. Only one base separates this from a far larger clonotype, so it likely reflects a read error. The sample carries other DNA sequences with the same CDR3. The rearrangement links TRDV2 to TRDJ2; TRDD3 aligns across 12 bases. The germline V gene has CDR1 GEAIGNYY and CDR2 EKD. The CDR3 length is 18 residues. The CDR3 loop reads CACDPVLGDTALTAQLFF. Written as DNA, the CDR3 is TGTGCCTGTGACCCCGTACTGGGGGATACAGCTTTGACAGCGCAACTCTTCTTT.

A note on this clone: The TCRdb protein comes from a much larger clone and disagrees with this DNA's translation at residue 12, likely due to a read error; the protein given here is derived from the DNA. The chain links TRDV2 to TRDJ1, with 11 positions matching TRDD3. Germline V gene sequence: CDR1 GEAIGNYY, CDR2 EKD. There are 14 residues in the CDR3. CDR3 amino acids: CACDVLGDKNKPIF. CDR3 nucleotides: TGTGCCTGTGACGTACTGGGGGATAAGAACAAACCCATCTTT.

The sample holds many counts of this clone. It is likely a read error: a sequence one base away is far more abundant. The same CDR3 can be traced to other DNA sequences in this sample. This chain uses TRDV2 with TRDJ3; D might be TRDD3 (6 bases). Per the germline V gene, CDR1 is GEAIGNYY and CDR2 is EKD. The CDR3 sequence is 18 residues long. As DNA, the CDR3 is TGTGCCTGCGACACCGTCACCTGGGGCTCCTGGGACACCCGACAGATGTTTTTC. This encodes CACDTVTWGSWDTRQMFF.

This clone came up a few times. TCRdb has a much larger clone's protein, which differs at residue 9 from the translation of this DNA, likely because of a read error; what is shown is the protein translated from the DNA. J is TRDJ3 and V is TRDV2, with 8 bases that match TRDD3. The CDR3 contains 18 residues. With 0 bases clipped from V and 0 bases from J, the junction kept 3 bases outside the gene matches. CDR1 and CDR2 (germline): GEAIGNYY, EKD. CDR3 sequence (DNA): TGTGCCTGTGACACCGTACTGGGGGGCTCCTGGGACACCCGACAGATGTTTTTC. The encoded protein is CACDTVLGGSWDTRQMFF.

In regard to this clone: A far larger clone is one base from this, pointing to a likely read error. The same CDR3 is also encoded by other DNA sequences in this sample. This chain uses TRDV2 with TRDJ2, with 7 nucleotides matching TRDD3. Germline V CDR1 and CDR2: GEAIGNYY, EKD. This CDR3 region has 16 residues. Unmatched junction bases numbered 3, after V lost 0 bases and J lost 0 bases. The CDR3 region has the DNA TGTGCCTGTGACACCGTGGGGGACACTTTGACAGCACAACTCTTCTTT. Residues: CACDTVGDTLTAQLFF.

Remarks on this clone: This DNA translates differently at residue 4 from the TCRdb protein, which is that of a much larger clone; a read error is likely, and the protein shown is the DNA's own translation. V and J are TRDV2 and TRDJ3; 9 bases line up with TRDD3. Germline CDR1 GEAIGNYY, CDR2 EKD. With 6 bases clipped from V and 0 bases from J, the junction kept 5 bases outside the gene matches. The CDR3 loop spans 17 amino acids. The CDR3 region has the DNA TGTGCCTGTTACGTACTGGGGGACTCCTGGGACACCCGACAGATGTTTTTC. This encodes CACYVLGDSWDTRQMFF.

This clone was counted at least ten times. It differs at one base from a far larger clone, so likely a read error. CDR3 protein: CACDTVGGTLTAQLFF. DNA for the CDR3: TGTGCCTGTGACACCGTGGGGGGTACTTTGACAGCACAACTCTTCTTT. The chain couples TRDV2 to TRDJ2; tentative D call: TRDD3 (6 bases). The CDR3 has 16 amino acids. Germline V CDR1 and CDR2: GEAIGNYY, EKD. Trimming took 0 bases from V and 0 from J, leaving 10 bases between them.

Only a few counts were recorded for this clone. TCRdb's listed protein matches a much larger clone and diverges from this DNA's translation at residue 11, likely through a read error; the protein shown comes from the DNA. The chain joins TRDV2 to TRDJ2; 10 nucleotides match TRDD3. The CDR3 length is 15 residues. Per the germline V gene, CDR1 is GEAIGNYY and CDR2 is EKD. In nucleotides, the CDR3 is TGTGCCTGTGACATACTGGGGGATTTGACAGTACAACTCTTCTTT. Encoded protein: CACDILGDLTVQLFF.

The rearrangement links TRDV2 to TRDJ3; 9 bases fit TRDD3. Germline assignment: CDR1 GEAIGNYY and CDR2 EKD. The CDR3 is made up of 19 amino acids. Trimming removed 3 bases from V and 1 base from J; junction bases left unmatched: 9. As DNA, the CDR3 is TGTGCCTGTGACTCTTACTGGGGGACCCATTCCTGGGACACCCGACAGATGTTTTTC. Its protein is CACDSYWGTHSWDTRQMFF.

This clone was seen more than once but under ten times. The amino acid sequence in TCRdb belongs to a much larger clone and departs from this DNA's translation at residue 10, likely a sequencing read error; the sequence shown is translated from the DNA. This rearrangement joins TRDV2 to TRDJ1, with 11 bases fitting TRDD3. The CDR3 has 15 residues. The germline CDR1 and CDR2 sequences are GEAIGNYY and EKD. J lost 3 bases, V lost 4 bases, and 6 bases had no gene match. In DNA form, the CDR3 reads TGTGCCTGTGATGGACTGGGGGATAACGCCGATAAACTCATCTTT. It specifies CACDGLGDNADKLIF.

This clone has more than one count but fewer than ten. The protein TCRdb gives is from a much larger clone and does not agree with this DNA's translation at residue 17, likely a read error; the protein shown here comes from the DNA. This chain links TRDV2 with TRDJ3, with 12 positions matching TRDD3. CDR1 GEAIGNYY and CDR2 EKD come from the germline V gene. This CDR3 comprises 20 residues. The CDR3 sequence: CACDTVLGDTRSWDTRRMFF. The DNA for the CDR3 is TGTGCCTGTGACACCGTACTGGGGGATACCCGCTCCTGGGACACCCGACGGATGTTTTTC.

This clone has just a few counts. The protein given by TCRdb reflects a much larger clone and differs at residue 13 from this DNA's translation, likely from a read error; the protein shown is the DNA's translation. The chain couples TRDV2 to TRDJ3; 9 bases align to TRDD3. Germline assignment: CDR1 GEAIGNYY and CDR2 EKD. The CDR3 spans 17 residues. CDR3 residues: CACDWGISSWDTQQMFF. The CDR3 bases are TGTGCCTGTGACTGGGGGATAAGCTCCTGGGACACCCAACAGATGTTTTTC.